This is a list of T cell receptor beta chains from one sample in a study of T cell responses to AZD1222 COVID-19 vaccine. Using immunoSEQ multiplex PCR, the repertoire was profiled, and TCRdb retains in-frame clones only, with some absent. The sample holds roughly 99,000 clones, around 92% seen once. The material was peripheral blood, obtained 28 days after the second AZD1222 dose. The receptors stem from an adult who received the AZD1222 COVID-19 vaccine. Both conserved end residues are part of each CDR3. The order of the fields is V gene, CDR3 length, J gene, D gene, clone size, CDR3 protein, CDR3 DNA. The D gene is left open where the match is weak. Only some rows state a clone size, as once, few, many or a class for expanded clones.

TRBV2	14	TRBJ1-5	TRBD1	NA	CASHQDRVGQPQHF	TGTGCCAGCCATCAGGACAGGGTCGGTCAGCCCCAGCATTTT
TRBV5-4	15	TRBJ1-1	TRBD1	NA	CASSSGGGGNTEAFF	TGTGCCAGCAGCTCGGGGGGAGGGGGCAACACTGAAGCTTTCTTT
TRBV18	14	TRBJ1-5	NA	NA	CASSPQGGNQPQHF	TGTGCCAGCTCACCACAGGGTGGCAATCAGCCCCAGCATTTT
TRBV7-2	12	TRBJ2-2	NA	many	CASSSYSGELFF	TGTGCCAGCAGTTCCTATTCCGGGGAGCTGTTTTTT
TRBV4-1	15	TRBJ2-7	NA	NA	CASSQSSEGGYEQYF	TGCGCCAGCAGCCAATCAAGCGAGGGCGGCTACGAGCAGTACTTC
TRBV7-9	16	TRBJ2-7	NA	NA	CASSSDSGLLSYEQYF	TGTGCCAGCAGCTCAGACAGCGGCCTACTTTCCTACGAGCAGTACTTC
TRBV5-5	16	TRBJ2-4	TRBD1	NA	CASSRSGQKAKNIQYF	TGTGCCAGCAGCCGCTCGGGACAGAAGGCCAAAAACATTCAGTACTTC
TRBV18	16	TRBJ2-3	TRBD2	NA	CASSLERGPSTDTQYF	TGTGCCAGCTCACTTGAGCGGGGCCCTAGCACAGATACGCAGTATTTT
TRBV7-9	14	TRBJ1-5	TRBD1	NA	CASSRQGLDQPQHF	TGTGCCAGCAGCCGACAGGGTTTGGATCAGCCCCAGCATTTT
TRBV9	17	TRBJ2-5	TRBD1	NA	CASSPSPGTGGRETQYF	TGTGCCAGCAGCCCGAGTCCCGGGACAGGGGGCCGGGAGACCCAGTACTTC
TRBV6-2/TRBV6-3	16	TRBJ1-1	TRBD1	once	CASSYIGTGKNTEAFF	TGTGCCAGCAGTTACATCGGGACAGGCAAGAACACTGAAGCTTTCTTT
TRBV12-3/TRBV12-4	11	TRBJ1-4	NA	few	CASSSNEKLFF	TGTGCCAGCAGTTCTAATGAAAAACTGTTTTTT
TRBV4-1	15	TRBJ2-3	NA	once	CASSQVVDLTDTQYF	TGCGCCAGCAGCCAAGTGGTCGACCTCACAGATACGCAGTATTTT
TRBV5-1	14	TRBJ1-2	NA	once	CASSLGDRGYGYTF	TGCGCCAGCAGCTTGGGAGATAGGGGCTATGGCTACACCTTC
TRBV5-6	15	TRBJ1-4	NA	NA	CASSFRDITNEKLFF	TGTGCCAGCAGCTTCCGGGACATAACTAATGAAAAACTGTTTTTT
TRBV4-3	16	TRBJ1-5	NA	few	CASSQDLAAGFQPQHF	TGCGCCAGCAGCCAAGATTTAGCGGCAGGATTCCAGCCCCAGCATTTT
TRBV20-1	13	TRBJ2-2	NA	NA	CSASYRRDGELFF	TGCAGTGCTAGTTATCGCCGGGACGGGGAGCTGTTTTTT
TRBV11-2	15	TRBJ2-3	TRBD2	NA	CASSLGGGATDTQYF	TGTGCCAGCAGCTTAGGCGGGGGGGCCACAGATACGCAGTATTTT
TRBV15	16	TRBJ2-3	TRBD2	few	CATSRGTSGGADTQYF	TGTGCCACCAGCAGGGGGACTAGCGGGGGGGCAGATACGCAGTATTTT
TRBV14	13	TRBJ2-2	NA	NA	CASSSFGTGELFF	TGTGCCAGCAGCTCTTTTGGCACCGGGGAGCTGTTTTTT
TRBV7-8	16	TRBJ1-3	NA	NA	CASSSEGYLSGNTIYF	TGTGCCAGCAGCTCAGAAGGGTACCTCTCTGGAAACACCATATATTTT
TRBV27	17	TRBJ2-1	TRBD1	few	CASSFSPRDRIYNEQFF	TGTGCCAGCAGTTTCTCACCCCGGGACAGGATCTACAATGAGCAGTTCTTC
TRBV27	16	TRBJ2-3	NA	NA	CASYHWGRTASDTQYF	TGTGCCAGCTACCACTGGGGACGGACAGCCTCAGATACGCAGTATTTT
TRBV7-9	13	TRBJ1-1	NA	NA	CASSQDPNTEAFF	TGTGCCAGCAGCCAAGACCCGAACACTGAAGCTTTCTTT
TRBV7-2	14	TRBJ2-7	TRBD1	NA	CASSYGTGFYEQYF	TGTGCCAGCAGCTACGGGACAGGGTTTTACGAGCAGTACTTC
TRBV12-5	18	TRBJ1-3	TRBD1	NA	CASGFGGDRASSGNTIYF	TGTGCTAGTGGTTTCGGAGGGGACAGGGCCAGCTCTGGAAACACCATATATTTT
TRBV6-5	14	TRBJ1-2	NA	NA	CASRAGTQGYGYTF	TGTGCCAGCAGGGCGGGGACACAAGGTTATGGCTACACCTTC
TRBV15	15	TRBJ1-6	NA	NA	CATSRVVANNSPLHF	TGTGCCACCAGCAGAGTGGTTGCTAATAATTCACCCCTCCACTTT
TRBV7-8	19	TRBJ2-1	TRBD2	NA	CASSFVPGTSGGSYNEQFF	TGTGCCAGCAGCTTTGTCCCCGGGACTAGCGGGGGCTCCTACAATGAGCAGTTCTTC
TRBV12-3/TRBV12-4	13	TRBJ2-7	NA	NA	CASRPDGKYEQYF	TGTGCCAGCAGACCGGACGGGAAATACGAGCAGTACTTC
TRBV11-2	13	TRBJ1-3	NA	NA	CASRRVGGNTIYF	TGTGCCAGCAGGCGCGTGGGGGGAAACACCATATATTTT
TRBV5-4	15	TRBJ1-1	TRBD1	NA	CASSSGTGAGTEAFF	TGTGCCAGCAGCTCCGGGACAGGGGCGGGCACTGAAGCTTTCTTT